This TCR beta chain was recorded in a study of blood T cell repertoires in COVID-19. Sequencing used immunoSEQ multiplex PCR; TCRdb keeps in-frame clones, though not all of them. There are 250,000 to 300,000 clones in the sample; around nine tenths occur only once, and under 10% lies in the top ten. Germline CDR1 and CDR2: LNHDA and SQIVND (reference sequence). The CDR3 has 14 residues. V lost 2 bases and J lost 4, with 9 bases in between. The genes are TRBV19 and TRBJ1-5, with no clear D. This clonotype was sampled from a man aged 40-50 years who had recovered from COVID-19. Material for sequencing was PBMCs or T cells enriched from blood (not recorded which). The DNA for the CDR3 is TGTGCCAGTAGTATATTCACAGCAAATCAGCCCCAGCATTTT. This encodes CASSIFTANQPQHF.